This note documents a single T cell receptor (beta chain) sequence. This clonotype came up many times. The clone's antigen remains unknown. There are no base qualities to consult, and no much larger clone falls within one base. Stable Graves' hyperthyroidism was defined as no progression to ophthalmopathy during 18 months of follow-up. The hyperthyroidism patients were between 18 and 65 years old and newly diagnosed, with a disease duration of less than 2 months. The study excluded patients with uncontrolled infections, other autoimmune diseases, pregnancy or lactation. Diagnoses were established on the basis of clinical symptoms, serum thyroxine and TRAb, thyroid ultrasound, and orbital computed tomography. PBMCs were separated from under 11 ml of fresh peripheral blood using Ficoll-Paque density gradient centrifugation. Total RNA was extracted using Trizol reagent, and RNA quality was assessed on an Agilent 2100 Bioanalyzer.

The cysteine opens and the phenylalanine closes a CDR3 of 15 amino acids. The CDR3 DNA has 45 bases and is translated from base 1. Trimming accounts for 6 bases at V and 9 bases at J, while the number of junction bases matched to no gene is 14. The germline V gene yields SGHTA for CDR1 and FQGNSA for CDR2. This specimen belongs to a study of T cells in Graves' hyperthyroidism and ophthalmopathy (dated by TCRdb to the late 2010s). For the study in its entirety: Peripheral blood was sampled at the time of initial diagnosis, prior to any treatment. To identify TCR V-J signatures that set the groups apart, the researchers used a discovery cohort of 90 to 100 patients, made up of under 50 with Graves' ophthalmopathy and some 60 with stable Graves' hyperthyroidism. An independent validation cohort of fewer than 20 hyperthyroidism patients and about 16 patients who later progressed to ophthalmopathy tested prospective prediction of ophthalmopathy. The 100 discovery patients were divided at random into training and test sets in a 7:3 ratio. In roughly six Graves' hyperthyroidism patients, the study also compared T-cell repertoires from thyroid tissue with T-cell repertoires from blood. After blood sampling, hyperthyroidism patients were treated with methimazole at a starting dose of 30 mg daily, and ophthalmopathy patients were treated with high-dose intravenous methylprednisolone. TCR Vbeta CDR3 sequencing of roughly 140 peripheral blood samples (fewer than 45 ophthalmopathy, some 75 hyperthyroidism and approximately 17 progressor patients) is reported in the paper.

The TCR beta CDR3 regions were amplified from the RNA transcripts. The TCR CDR3 was subjected to a first round of RT-PCR using the HTBI primer set and the Qiagen OneStep RT-PCR kit. Libraries were constructed in a second round of multiplex PCR, after which size selection and purification were performed. The libraries were sequenced on an Illumina HiSeq2000 using paired-end 100 bp reads. The original pipeline was this. Raw data were processed with SOAPnuke, discarding reads with adapters, uncalled bases, mean Phred below 15, or no exact constant-primer or identifier match. COPE v1.2.5 was used to merge the high-quality paired reads, and each unique nucleotide sequence was defined as a clonotype. MiTCR v1.1 was used to align clonotypes to the IMGT TRBV, TRBD and TRBJ reference segments. Analysis was restricted to V-J combinations with a frequency above 0.0001, which covered roughly 99% of repertoires. A TCS score was defined as the ratio between F50 (clonal expansion) and ExV (chaos), using BLOSUM62-based TCRdist between CDR3 peptides within each V-J. Welch's t-statistics and random forest reduced roughly 500 V-J features to some 14, which were used in a naive Bayes classifier (R e1071). The public sequencing data were trimmed at Q25 with fastp and processed into clonotypes with MiXCR by TCRdb, which kept only in-frame beta chains. Here each entry gathers all rows of one CDR3 protein and keeps the most common genes and DNA. The V and J calls, along with clone size, are taken from TCRdb and not from the paper's own processing. The sample has 500,000 to 700,000 distinct CDR3 sequences on record, 16% of them singletons. Together, the top ten hold 15% to 20% of the sample.

General conclusions and limits of the study: In validation, progression to ophthalmopathy was predicted by the model with about 70% sensitivity and around 75% specificity, a median of about 6 months before onset. Sample size was not statistically predetermined, and investigators were not blinded to group allocation. A 13 V-J signature model separated ophthalmopathy from stable hyperthyroidism, with over 85% sensitivity and about 81% specificity in cross-validation and 80%/75% in testing. Blood samples also contained most of the expanded thyroid clonotypes (frequency above 0.001), which suggests that blood repertoires may reflect thyroid immune responses.

This sequence was found in a young woman with Graves' hyperthyroidism. The V gene is TRBV7-2 and the J gene is TRBJ2-1; the junction holds 7 bases that match TRBD1. What was sequenced was blood. The CDR3 corresponds to CASRRLGQNLGEQFF. DNA sequence: TGTGCCAGCAGACGATTGGGACAGAACCTGGGTGAGCAGTTCTTC.